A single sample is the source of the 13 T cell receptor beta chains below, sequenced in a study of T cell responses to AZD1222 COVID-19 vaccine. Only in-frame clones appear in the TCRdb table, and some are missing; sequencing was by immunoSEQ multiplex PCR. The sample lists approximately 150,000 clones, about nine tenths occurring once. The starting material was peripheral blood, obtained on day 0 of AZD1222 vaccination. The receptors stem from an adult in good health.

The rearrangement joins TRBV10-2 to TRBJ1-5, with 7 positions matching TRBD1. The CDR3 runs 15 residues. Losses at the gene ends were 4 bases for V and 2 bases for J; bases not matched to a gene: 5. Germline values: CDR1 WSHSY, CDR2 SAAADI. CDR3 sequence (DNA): TGCGCCAGCAGTGGACAGGGACGGGGCAATCAGCCCCAGCATTTT. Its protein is CASSGQGRGNQPQHF.

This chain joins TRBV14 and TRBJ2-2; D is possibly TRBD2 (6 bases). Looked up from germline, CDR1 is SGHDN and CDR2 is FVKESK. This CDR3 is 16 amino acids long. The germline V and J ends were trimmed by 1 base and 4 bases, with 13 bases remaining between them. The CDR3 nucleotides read TGTGCCAGCAGCCAAGCGGGGGTTCGTATCACCGGGGAGCTGTTTTTT. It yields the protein CASSQAGVRITGELFF.

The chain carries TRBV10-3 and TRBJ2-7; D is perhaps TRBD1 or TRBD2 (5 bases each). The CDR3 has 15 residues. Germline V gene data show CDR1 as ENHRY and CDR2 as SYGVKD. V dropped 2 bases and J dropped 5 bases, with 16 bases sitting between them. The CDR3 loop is CAISEGQGMRDEQYF. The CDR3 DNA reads TGTGCCATCAGTGAGGGTCAGGGTATGAGGGACGAGCAGTACTTC.

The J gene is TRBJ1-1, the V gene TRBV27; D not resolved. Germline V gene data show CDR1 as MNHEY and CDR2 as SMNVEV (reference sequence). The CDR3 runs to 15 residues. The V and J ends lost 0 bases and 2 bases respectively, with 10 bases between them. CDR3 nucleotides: TGTGCCAGCAGTTTATCGTTTCGGGGAAACACTGAAGCTTTCTTT. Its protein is CASSLSFRGNTEAFF.

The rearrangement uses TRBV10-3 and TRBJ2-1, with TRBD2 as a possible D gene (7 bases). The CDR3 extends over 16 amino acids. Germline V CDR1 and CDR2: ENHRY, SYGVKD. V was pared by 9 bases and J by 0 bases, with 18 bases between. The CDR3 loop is CAIKGEGGFSYNEQFF. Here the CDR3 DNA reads TGTGCCATTAAAGGCGAGGGGGGGTTCTCCTACAATGAGCAGTTCTTC.

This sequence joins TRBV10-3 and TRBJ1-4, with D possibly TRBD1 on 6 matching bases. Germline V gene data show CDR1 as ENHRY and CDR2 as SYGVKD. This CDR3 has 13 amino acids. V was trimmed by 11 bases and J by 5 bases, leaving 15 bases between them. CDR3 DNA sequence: TGTGCCGCGGGGGCAGGGACCAATGAAAAACTGTTTTTT. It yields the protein CAAGAGTNEKLFF.

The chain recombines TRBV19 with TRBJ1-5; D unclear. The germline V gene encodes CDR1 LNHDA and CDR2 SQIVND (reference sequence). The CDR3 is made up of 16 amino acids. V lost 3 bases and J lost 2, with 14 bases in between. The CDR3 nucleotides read TGTGCCAGTAGTATTTTGGTAGGGCGAGGCAATCAGCCCCAGCATTTT. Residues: CASSILVGRGNQPQHF.

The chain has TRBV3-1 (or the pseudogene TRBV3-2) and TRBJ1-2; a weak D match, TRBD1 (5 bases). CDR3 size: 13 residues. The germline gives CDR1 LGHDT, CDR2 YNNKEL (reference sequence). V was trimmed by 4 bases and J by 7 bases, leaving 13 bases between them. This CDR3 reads CASSPDGGAGYTF. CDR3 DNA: TGTGCCAGCAGCCCCGATGGAGGGGCTGGCTACACCTTC.

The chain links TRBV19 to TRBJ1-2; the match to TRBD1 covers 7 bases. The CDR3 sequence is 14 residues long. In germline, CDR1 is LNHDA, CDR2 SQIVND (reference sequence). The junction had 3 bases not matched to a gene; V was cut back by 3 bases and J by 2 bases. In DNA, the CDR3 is TGTGCCAGTAGTATCGGCAGGGGGAACTATGGCTACACCTTC. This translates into CASSIGRGNYGYTF.

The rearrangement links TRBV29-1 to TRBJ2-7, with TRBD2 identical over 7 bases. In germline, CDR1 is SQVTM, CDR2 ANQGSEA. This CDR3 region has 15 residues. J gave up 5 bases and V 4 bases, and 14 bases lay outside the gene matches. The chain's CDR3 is CSVAFGGMDPDEQYF. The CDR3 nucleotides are TGCAGCGTTGCTTTCGGGGGGATGGACCCCGACGAGCAGTACTTC.

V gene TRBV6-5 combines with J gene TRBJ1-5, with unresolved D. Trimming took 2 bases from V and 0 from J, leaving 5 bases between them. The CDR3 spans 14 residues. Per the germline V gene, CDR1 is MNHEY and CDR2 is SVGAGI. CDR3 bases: TGTGCCAGCAGTTACCGGTATAGCAATCAGCCCCAGCATTTT. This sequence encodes CASSYRYSNQPQHF.

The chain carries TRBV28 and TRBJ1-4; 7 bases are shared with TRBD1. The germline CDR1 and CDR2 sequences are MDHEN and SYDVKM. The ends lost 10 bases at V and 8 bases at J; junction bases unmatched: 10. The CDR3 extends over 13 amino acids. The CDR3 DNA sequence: TGTGCCACCAAGGGGGCTGGGAGAGAAAAACTGTTTTTT. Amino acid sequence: CATKGAGREKLFF. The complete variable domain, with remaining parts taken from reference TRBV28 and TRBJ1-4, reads DVKVTQSSRYLVKRTGEKVFLECVQDMDHENMFWYRQDPGLGLRLIYFSYDVKMKEKGDIPEGYSVSREKKERFSLILESASTNQTSMYLCATKGAGREKLFFGSGTQLSVL.

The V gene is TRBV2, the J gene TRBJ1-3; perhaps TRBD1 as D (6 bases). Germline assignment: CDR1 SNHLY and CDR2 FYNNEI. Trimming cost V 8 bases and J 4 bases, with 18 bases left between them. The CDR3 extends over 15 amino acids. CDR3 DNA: TGTGCCAGCCGGGCAAGAGGGGGGACGGGAAACACCATATATTTT. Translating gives CASRARGGTGNTIYF.